This T cell receptor beta chain was found in a study of blood T cell repertoires in COVID-19. About the research overall: COVID-19 samples from acute and convalescent phases originated in the United States, Italy and Spain. PBMCs, B-cell-depleted T cells, or T cells provided the cDNA or gDNA that made up the material.

The germline V and J ends were trimmed by 5 bases and 1 base, with 7 bases remaining between them. There are 13 residues in the CDR3. As processed by the authors: It was from reference gene primer amplification that nucleated cell counts were estimated. TCRdb keeps only in-frame clones here, not all; method: immunoSEQ multiplex PCR. The V and J calls and the clone size are those of that table, but D and trimming were determined from the DNA. The table records roughly 95,000 clones, approximately 90% of them present only once. The receptor's source is a woman aged 45-65 years in a cohort sampled during active COVID-19. Sequencing was carried out using peripheral blood. The chain links TRBV12-3 or TRBV12-4 to TRBJ2-3; D uncertain. CDR3 protein: CASSPRGTDTQYF. The CDR3 DNA sequence: TGTGCCAGCAGTCCCCGAGGCACAGATACGCAGTATTTT.